The source of this T cell receptor (beta chain) is a study of blood T cell repertoires in COVID-19 (dated by TCRdb to about 2020). A note on the overall study: The collaborator samples originated in the United States, Italy and Spain and spanned the acute and convalescent phases of COVID-19. The dataset comprised deeply sampled blood TCRbeta repertoires from subjects exposed to, actively infected with, or recovered from COVID-19. The sample metadata nearly always contained a de-identified subject ID, COVID-19 status, age in years and sex. HLA class I and class II types, where available, came from metadata supplied by the sample provider rather than from assay-based typing. Samples were obtained from the ongoing ImmuneRACE study (first 160 participants) and from over 1,000 subjects provided by 6 global collaborators. The material from the prospective study consisted of cDNA or gDNA derived from T cells, B-cell-depleted T cells, or PBMCs. The repertoires were made available in a free public database intended to serve as a resource for research on the immune response to SARS-CoV-2.

The immunoSEQ Assay, a bias-controlled multiplex PCR, was used to amplify TCRbeta CDR3 regions from genomic DNA. The authors' pipeline ran thus. The number of nucleated cells in each sample was estimated by amplification of reference gene primers within the assay. Sequence reads were collapsed and filtered to measure the absolute abundance of every unique TCRbeta CDR3 rearrangement. For each sample, productive Simpson clonality was calculated by taking the square root of Simpson's diversity index across productive rearrangements. The immuneACCESS repertoire file appears here via TCRdb, limited to in-frame rearrangements. These files lack a portion of the clones; in checked studies, under half of the deficit traces to unresolved V genes, and the cause of the others is not known. V and J calls plus clone size are reproduced from that table; the DNA served to infer D and trimming. A total of about 300,000 clones appear in this sample, 85% of them only once. The top ten constitute 2.5% to 3% of the sample.

The paper's findings and limits, for the study overall: How much clinical and demographic metadata was included differed by source and by participant, and the metadata was provided uncurated.

Participants in the prospective study were aged about 18 to 95 years, lived in 24 United States geographic areas, and enrolled through a virtual design. To assign participants to cohorts, the prospective study relied on clinical history that participants themselves reported in a screening survey and a study questionnaire. For ImmuneRACE Cohort 3, a participant was defined as recovered based on two consecutive negative NP/OP PCR tests, clearance by a healthcare professional, or resolution of symptoms. Mobile phlebotomists in the prospective study collected whole blood, serum and a nasopharyngeal or oropharyngeal swab from every participant. Over an approximately 2-month period, participants in the prospective study had the option of providing additional blood draws and questionnaires. Before DNA extraction, blood samples from the prospective study were shipped at room temperature or frozen. This clone was recorded a few times. Which antigen it targets is not known. No base-level quality is on record; no much larger clone is a single base apart.

The CDR3 holds 15 amino acids from the cysteine to the phenylalanine. Of all the DNA, just the CDR3 is kept, 45 bases in frame from base 1. The germline V gene (reference sequence) gives CDR1 as LGHDT and CDR2 as YNNKEL. The trim is 3 bases for V and 8 bases for J, with a gap of 17 bases between the germline ends. The TCR comes from a woman aged 45-65 years who had recovered from COVID-19. The V and J segments used are TRBV3-1 (or the pseudogene TRBV3-2) and TRBJ1-3; TRBD1 is possibly the D segment (6 matching bases). The sample was PBMCs or T cells enriched from blood (not recorded which). The CDR3 corresponds to CASSHVLKGGDTIYF. The DNA reads as follows: TGTGCCAGCAGCCACGTCCTTAAGGGGGGGGACACCATATATTTT.